The rows below give T cell receptor beta chains drawn from one sample of a study of cytomegalovirus exposure and HLA in healthy donors. Clones were read by immunoSEQ multiplex PCR, and TCRdb kept only the in-frame ones, dropping some. The sample has about 130,000 clones; about two thirds are singletons. Sequencing used PBMCs. These receptors came from a man under 40 in good health and CMV-seronegative. Both conserved end residues are part of each CDR3. The D gene is left open where the match is weak. Some rows mark clone size as missing; the rest say once, few, many or name a class of expanded clone.

v_call: TRBV7-2
j_call: TRBJ1-2
d_call: -
clone_size: few
cdr3_nt: TGTGCCAGCAGCTTAGTAATCTCAGACTATGGCTACACCTTC
cdr3_aa: CASSLVISDYGYTF

v_call: TRBV2
j_call: TRBJ1-3
d_call: -
clone_size: few
cdr3_nt: TGTGCCGGCAAGGGGGCTGGAAACACCATATATTTT
cdr3_aa: CAGKGAGNTIYF

v_call: TRBV6-5
j_call: TRBJ2-5
d_call: -
clone_size: -
cdr3_nt: TGTGCCAGCAGTGCCCGGGAGACCCAGTACTTC
cdr3_aa: CASSARETQYF

v_call: TRBV9
j_call: TRBJ1-3
d_call: -
clone_size: -
cdr3_nt: TGTGCCAGCAGCGTAGGACAGTACCCAGGAAACACCATATATTTT
cdr3_aa: CASSVGQYPGNTIYF

v_call: TRBV7-9
j_call: TRBJ2-2
d_call: -
clone_size: -
cdr3_nt: TGTGCCAGCAGCTCCGGTCGGGATGGACGTGAATGGTCCGGGGAGCTGTTTTTT
cdr3_aa: CASSSGRDGREWSGELFF

v_call: TRBV6-1
j_call: TRBJ1-1
d_call: -
clone_size: -
cdr3_nt: TGTGCCAGCAGTTGGGGGGGCCCTAGTAGTGAAGCTTTCTTT
cdr3_aa: CASSWGGPSSEAFF

v_call: TRBV7-3
j_call: TRBJ2-2
d_call: TRBD2
clone_size: -
cdr3_nt: TGTGCCAGCAGCTTTCTCGCGGGGGGAGGCGGGGAGCTGTTTTTT
cdr3_aa: CASSFLAGGGGELFF

v_call: TRBV21-1
j_call: TRBJ1-1
d_call: -
clone_size: -
cdr3_nt: TGTGCCAGCAGCGCCCATAGCCGTCCTGAACTGGAAGCTTTCTTT
cdr3_aa: CASSAHSRPELEAFF

v_call: TRBV28
j_call: TRBJ2-6
d_call: TRBD2
clone_size: -
cdr3_nt: TGTGCCAGCAGCCTCTCCGGGGGGGCCTCTGGGGCCAACGTCCTGACTTTC
cdr3_aa: CASSLSGGASGANVLTF

v_call: TRBV5-6
j_call: TRBJ2-1
d_call: TRBD2
clone_size: -
cdr3_nt: TGTGCCAGCAGCTCCGGGGGGTGGGATGAGCAGTTCTTC
cdr3_aa: CASSSGGWDEQFF

v_call: TRBV6-1
j_call: TRBJ2-5
d_call: TRBD1
clone_size: few
cdr3_nt: TGTGCCAGCAGATATGGGACAGCGGAGACCCAGTACTTC
cdr3_aa: CASRYGTAETQYF

v_call: TRBV4-2
j_call: TRBJ2-5
d_call: TRBD2
clone_size: -
cdr3_nt: TGTGCCAGCAGCCAAGACAATGGCGCTAGCGGGGGGGAAGAGACCCAGTACTTC
cdr3_aa: CASSQDNGASGGEETQYF